This T cell receptor (beta chain) was profiled in a study of blood T cell repertoires in COVID-19. Across the whole study: Spain, Italy and the United States supplied samples that represented acute and convalescent COVID-19.

Two negative PCRs, clearance, or symptom resolution were required of recovered Cohort 3 donors. The assay was immunoSEQ multiplex PCR, and TCRdb's table has in-frame clones only and misses some. The sample yields more than 400,000 clones, 87% seen once. The table lists this clone with a few counts. The clonotype comes from a woman aged 18-29 years who had recovered from COVID-19. Sequencing was performed on PBMCs or T cells enriched from blood (not recorded which).

The DNA for the CDR3 is TGTGCTAGTGGTTTGGTACCGGACGGAGGGACTGGGGCCAACGTCCTGACTTTC. Protein: CASGLVPDGGTGANVLTF. The chain has TRBV12-5 and TRBJ2-6; tentative D call: TRBD2 (6 bases). This CDR3 region has 18 residues. V lost 0 bases and J lost 2, with 14 bases in between. CDR1 LGHNT and CDR2 FRNRAP come from the germline V gene.